This T cell receptor (beta chain) was observed in a study of cytomegalovirus exposure and HLA in healthy donors. Background on the study: Across 350 to 500 genotyped donors, 81% landed in the Caucasian-associated ancestry cluster.

60 Vbeta and 13 Jbeta primers were used in PCR. This table comes from immunoSEQ multiplex PCR, and its TCRdb copy is limited to in-frame clones, with some not included. Altogether about 190,000 clones are present, approximately 90% being singletons, with the ten largest covering around 0.99%. The germline V and J ends were trimmed by 4 bases and 7 bases, with 16 bases remaining between them. The V gene's germline CDR1 is MGHRA and CDR2 YSYEKL. This CDR3 has 14 amino acids. Sample: PBMCs. This TCR was recovered from a boy aged 2 to 10 in good health and CMV-seronegative. This sequence joins TRBV4-1 and TRBJ1-2; D may be TRBD1 (6 bases). The CDR3 DNA reads TGCGCCAGCAGCCCCCCCGGCAGGGGTGGTGGCTACACCTTC. Translating gives CASSPPGRGGGYTF.